These 24 T cell receptor beta chains share one sample of origin, sequenced in a study of T cells expressing NK-cell markers. Reprocessing the 5' RACE reads, TCRdb reports a single entry for every CDR3 protein and omits DNA. The specimen's table records about 540,000 distinct CDR3 sequences. Sequenced input: blood T cells: a sorted CD56 or NKG2C T cell subset, CD4+ or CD8+ T cells, or bulk PBMC T cells (not recorded which). These receptors were collected from a man younger than 35 in good health.

The chain is built from TRBV12-3 or TRBV12-4 and TRBJ1-1; lacking DNA, the TRBD1 call made by TCRdb goes unchecked. The CDR3 consists of 15 residues. This CDR3 reads CASRHRDRPNTEAFF.

The V and J genes are TRBV15 and TRBJ2-7; the D call of TRBD1 rests on TCRdb alone, since no DNA is present to check it. The CDR3 sequence is 16 residues long. The germline CDR1 and CDR2 sequences are LNHNV and YYDKDF (reference sequence). CDR3 protein: CATSSPIIDRDYEQYF.

J is TRBJ2-1 and V is TRBV9; the D call from TCRdb, TRBD2, cannot be confirmed without DNA. In germline, CDR1 is SGDLS, CDR2 YYNGEE. The CDR3 consists of 19 residues. CDR3 residues: CASSVATKPSSGRGYEQFF.

The genes are TRBV7-9 and TRBJ1-1; no DNA is available, so the TRBD1 call from TCRdb remains unchecked. The CDR3 consists of 13 residues. Germline V gene sequence: CDR1 SEHNR, CDR2 FQNEAQ (reference sequence). The chain's CDR3 is CASSFPTPVEAFF.

The chain's CDR3 is CASSLGPQFIGPQHF. The chain has TRBV5-5 and TRBJ1-5. The CDR3 consists of 15 residues. From germline, CDR1 is SGHKS and CDR2 YYEKEE (reference sequence). The whole variable domain, remainder taken from reference TRBV5-5 and TRBJ1-5, is DAGVTQSPTHLIKTRGQQVTLRCSPISGHKSVSWYQQVLGQGPQFIFQYYEKEERGRGNFPDRFSARQFPNYSSELNVNALLLGDSALYLCASSLGPQFIGPQHFGDGTRLSIL.

The V call is TRBV4-3, the J call TRBJ2-5; the D gene TCRdb calls, TRBD2, cannot be checked with no DNA. The CDR3 covers 15 residues. Germline V gene sequence: CDR1 LGHNA, CDR2 YSLEER. The CDR3 sequence: CASSHVTSNSVTQYF.

The chain employs TRBV2 and TRBJ2-2; TCRdb indicates TRBD1, and absent DNA this call remains unverified. Germline-derived CDR1 and CDR2 are SNHLY and FYNNEI. The CDR3 loop spans 15 amino acids. CDR3 region: CASSGSETDTGELFF.

This chain connects TRBV4-2 to TRBJ1-2; TCRdb designates TRBD1, a call that cannot be tested without DNA. The CDR3 is 16 residues long. CDR1 is LGHNA and CDR2 is YNFKEQ in the germline V gene. CDR3 sequence: CASSQDSGGTAYGYTF.

CDR3: CASSILGVGEQYF. The chain joins TRBV27 to TRBJ2-7. The CDR3 has 13 residues. Germline V lookup: CDR1 MNHEY, CDR2 SMNVEV (reference sequence).

The chain uses TRBV5-1 and TRBJ2-1; the D call of TRBD2 rests on TCRdb alone, since no DNA is present to check it. The CDR3 consists of 19 residues. Germline V gene lookup returns CDR1 SGHRS and CDR2 YFSETQ. This CDR3 is CASSLVAGSLGRSYNEQFF. The variable domain in full, with the rest retrieved from reference TRBV5-1 and TRBJ2-1, is KAGVTQTPRYLIKTRGQQVTLSCSPISGHRSVSWYQQTPGQGLQFLFEYFSETQRNKGNFPGRFSGRQFSNSRSEMNVSTLELGDSALYLCASSLVAGSLGRSYNEQFFGPGTRLTVL.

This chain links TRBV29-1 with TRBJ1-3. The CDR3 has 13 residues. Looked up from germline, CDR1 is SQVTM and CDR2 is ANQGSEA. This chain's CDR3 is CSVEQGSGNTIYF.

This chain links TRBV20-1 with TRBJ1-5; there is no DNA to check the TCRdb D call of TRBD1. The CDR3 length is 16 residues. In germline, CDR1 is DFQATT, CDR2 SNEGSKA (reference sequence). CDR3 protein: CSAGEQGAGRNQPQHF.

The chain is built from TRBV20-1 and TRBJ2-1; TCRdb reports TRBD1, a call that lacks DNA to check it against. CDR1 is DFQATT and CDR2 is SNEGSKA in the germline V gene (reference sequence). CDR3 length equals 16 residues. The CDR3 sequence is CSARDWGEGPSNEQFF.

The CDR3 here is CASSQESEVYNEQFF. The rearrangement joins TRBV4-3 to TRBJ2-1. Germline CDR1 reads LGHNA; CDR2 reads YSLEER. The CDR3 has 15 residues.

The chain carries TRBV4-2 and TRBJ2-3. The CDR3 is made up of 14 amino acids. The germline CDR1 and CDR2 sequences are LGHNA and YNFKEQ. The CDR3: CASSQVAETDTQYF.

The chain joins TRBV20-1 to TRBJ2-3; the D gene TCRdb calls, TRBD2, cannot be checked with no DNA. Germline CDR1 DFQATT, CDR2 SNEGSKA (reference sequence). The CDR3 length is 15 residues. The CDR3 protein is CSASETSGSTDTQYF.

The chain has TRBV5-6 and TRBJ2-1; TCRdb's D call of TRBD1 is untestable without DNA. Germline V CDR1 and CDR2: SGHDT, YYEEEE. The CDR3 has 16 amino acids. The CDR3 sequence is CASSSGHYRDFNEQFF.

V gene TRBV28 combines with J gene TRBJ2-3; with no DNA, the TCRdb D assignment of TRBD1 cannot be verified. This CDR3 region has 16 residues. CDR1 and CDR2 from the germline V gene are MDHEN and SYDVKM. This CDR3 reads CASSLIGTGRTDTQYF.

The rearrangement joins TRBV7-3 to TRBJ2-1. CDR3 size: 13 residues. The V gene's germline CDR1 is SGHTA and CDR2 FQGTGA. The CDR3 sequence is CASSFSIANEQFF.

The chain is built from TRBV4-1 and TRBJ2-5; TCRdb indicates TRBD1, and absent DNA this call remains unverified. The CDR3 is 16 residues long. Germline CDR1 reads MGHRA; CDR2 reads YSYEKL. The chain's CDR3 is CASSHRGQGRQETQYF.

The chain carries TRBV12-3 or TRBV12-4 and TRBJ2-3; the TRBD1 assignment by TCRdb is unverifiable without DNA. The CDR3 covers 14 residues. This chain's CDR3 is CASSAGGDPDTQYF.

This chain connects TRBV7-3 to TRBJ2-1. From germline, CDR1 is SGHTA and CDR2 FQGTGA. This CDR3 is built from 14 residues. CDR3 protein: CASSLLAGHNEQFF.

The chain joins TRBV28 to TRBJ2-6; TCRdb's assignment of TRBD1 cannot be checked, as there is no DNA. Germline V gives CDR1 MDHEN, CDR2 SYDVKM. CDR3 length: 17 residues. The CDR3 is CASIHTRDLSGANVLTF.

This chain joins TRBV29-1 and TRBJ2-2. This CDR3 has 13 residues. Germline V gives CDR1 SQVTM, CDR2 ANQGSEA. CDR3 residues: CSVSDGPTGELFF.